This TCR beta chain emerged from a study of T cells in Graves' hyperthyroidism and ophthalmopathy. Germline V gives CDR1 LNHNV, CDR2 YYDKDF (reference sequence). The CDR3 has 14 amino acids. The J segment lost 4 bases and the V segment lost 8 bases, leaving 7 bases of the junction unmatched. RNA transcripts provided the source from which TCR beta CDR3 regions were amplified. The HTBI primer set was used in a first-round RT-PCR of the TCR CDR3. In TCRdb, the multiplex PCR reads were re-called with MiXCR into one record per CDR3 protein. The sample shows around 570,000 distinct CDR3 sequences, roughly 21% of them seen only once. This clonotype has a handful of counts.

The V call is TRBV15, the J call TRBJ1-4; 7 bases are a match to TRBD1. The sample was blood. This clonotype was obtained from a man aged 40-49 years with Graves' ophthalmopathy. The CDR3 is CATSTGFGNEKLFF. The CDR3 nucleotides are TGTGCCACCTCGACAGGGTTTGGTAATGAAAAACTGTTTTTT.